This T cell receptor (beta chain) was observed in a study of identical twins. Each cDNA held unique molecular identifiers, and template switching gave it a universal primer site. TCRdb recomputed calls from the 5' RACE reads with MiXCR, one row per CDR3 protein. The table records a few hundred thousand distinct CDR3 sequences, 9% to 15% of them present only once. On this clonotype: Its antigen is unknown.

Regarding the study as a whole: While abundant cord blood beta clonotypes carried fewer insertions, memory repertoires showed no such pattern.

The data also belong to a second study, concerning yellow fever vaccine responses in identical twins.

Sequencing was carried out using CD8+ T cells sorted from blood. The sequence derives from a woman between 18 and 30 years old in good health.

The CDR3 nucleotides are TGTGCCAGCAGCCCAAGCTTCACCAATTCACCCCTCCACTTT. This gives the protein CASSPSFTNSPLHF. This chain links TRBV7-9 with TRBJ1-6, with D unresolved. V was pared by 5 bases and J by 7 bases, with 12 bases between. This CDR3 contains 14 residues. From germline, CDR1 is SEHNR and CDR2 FQNEAQ (reference sequence).